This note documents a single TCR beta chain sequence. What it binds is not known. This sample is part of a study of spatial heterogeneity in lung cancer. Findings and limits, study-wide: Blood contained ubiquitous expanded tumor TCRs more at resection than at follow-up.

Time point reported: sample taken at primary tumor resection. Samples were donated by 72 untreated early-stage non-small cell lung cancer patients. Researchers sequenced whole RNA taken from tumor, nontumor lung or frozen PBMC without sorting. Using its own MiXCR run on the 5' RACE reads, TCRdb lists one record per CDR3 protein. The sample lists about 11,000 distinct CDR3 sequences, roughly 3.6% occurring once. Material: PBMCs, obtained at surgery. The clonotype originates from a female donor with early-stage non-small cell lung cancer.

The CDR3 nucleotides are TGTGCCAGCAGCCTTAGCGGGGGGGCGAATAATGAGCAGTTCTTC. This encodes CASSLSGGANNEQFF. This sequence joins TRBV5-4 and TRBJ2-1, with TRBD2 identical over 11 bases. Germline trimming cut 4 bases from V and 7 bases from J; bases unmatched to any gene: 7. There are 15 residues in the CDR3. Looked up from germline, CDR1 is SGHNT and CDR2 is YYREEE (reference sequence). Using reference TRBV5-4 and TRBJ2-1 for the parts outside the CDR3, the full variable domain is ETGVTQSPTHLIKTRGQQVTLRCSSQSGHNTVSWYQQALGQGPQFIFQYYREEENGRGNFPPRFSGLQFPNYSSELNVNALELDDSALYLCASSLSGGANNEQFFGPGTRLTVL.